This T cell receptor (beta chain) was recorded in a study of control samples from healthy donors and cancer patients. Using immunoSEQ multiplex PCR, the repertoire was profiled, and TCRdb retains in-frame clones only, with some absent. The repertoire has some 120,000 clones, 93% of them found once; the top ten carry roughly 2.7%. This clone was detected only once. The germline V gene has CDR1 GTSNPN and CDR2 SVGIG (reference sequence). CDR3 length: 15 residues. The ends lost 3 bases at V and 5 bases at J; junction bases unmatched: 6. Specimen: blood. The V call is TRBV30, the J call TRBJ1-4; 10 nucleotides match TRBD1. The receptor was derived from a man aged 25 to 40 in good health. This chain's CDR3 is CAWSYPGQGNEKLFF. CDR3 coding DNA: TGTGCCTGGAGCTACCCGGGACAGGGGAATGAAAAACTGTTTTTT.